This TCR beta chain is from a study of blood T cells in healthy people across ages. This clonotype was recorded a few times. Its antigen is undetermined. For the second PCR, which ran for roughly 7 to 11 cycles, a sample-barcoded 5' primer and a J-beta primer mix were used. Via MiXCR, TCRdb re-called the 5' RACE reads, giving one row per CDR3 protein. The profile covers roughly 800,000 distinct CDR3 sequences, with around a quarter appearing a single time and under 10% taken by the ten largest. Broader study findings: Across the age range, TCR beta diversity per million T cells fell in a roughly linear way.

The CDR3 covers 14 residues. CDR1 is SGHRS, CDR2 YFSETQ, per germline. The V segment lost 4 bases and the J segment 7 bases; nucleotides outside the gene matches: 11. Peripheral blood was drawn, ten milliliters per donor. These data were also filed under a second study, of T cells of mothers and their children. From that paper: In this cohort, donors were three healthy Caucasian mothers plus their six children. In the second PCR, M1S primer introduced barcodes and 2-4 random bases.

V gene TRBV5-1 combines with J gene TRBJ2-7, with TRBD1 matching 7 bases. The receptor's source is a boy between 10 and 17 years old in good health. The sequenced sample consisted of blood. The CDR3 loop reads CASSPRDSLQEQYF. As DNA, the CDR3 is TGCGCCAGCAGCCCCCGGGACAGTCTCCAGGAGCAGTACTTC.